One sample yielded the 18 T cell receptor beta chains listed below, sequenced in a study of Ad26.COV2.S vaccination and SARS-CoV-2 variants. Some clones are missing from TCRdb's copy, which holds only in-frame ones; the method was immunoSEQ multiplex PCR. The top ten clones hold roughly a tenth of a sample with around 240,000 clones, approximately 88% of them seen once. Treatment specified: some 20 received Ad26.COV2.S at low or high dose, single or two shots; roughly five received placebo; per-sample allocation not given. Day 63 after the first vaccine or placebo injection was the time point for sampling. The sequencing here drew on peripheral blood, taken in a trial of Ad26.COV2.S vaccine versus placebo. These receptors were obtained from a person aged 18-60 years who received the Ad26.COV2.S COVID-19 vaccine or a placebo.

The CDR3 nucleotides are TGTGCCAGCAGCGCCGTCTCTGGGGCCAACGTCCTGACTTTC. This gives the protein CASSAVSGANVLTF. This chain connects TRBV7-9 to TRBJ2-6, with D unresolved. This CDR3 contains 14 residues. V was clipped by 5 bases and J by 0 bases, with 5 bases between them. Germline CDR1 SEHNR, CDR2 FQNEAQ (reference sequence).

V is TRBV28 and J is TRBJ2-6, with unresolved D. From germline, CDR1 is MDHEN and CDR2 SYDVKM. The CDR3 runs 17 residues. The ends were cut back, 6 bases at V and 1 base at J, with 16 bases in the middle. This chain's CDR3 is CASSSGVSRSGANVLTF. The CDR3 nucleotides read TGTGCCAGCAGCTCCGGTGTCAGTCGTTCTGGGGCCAACGTCCTGACTTTC.

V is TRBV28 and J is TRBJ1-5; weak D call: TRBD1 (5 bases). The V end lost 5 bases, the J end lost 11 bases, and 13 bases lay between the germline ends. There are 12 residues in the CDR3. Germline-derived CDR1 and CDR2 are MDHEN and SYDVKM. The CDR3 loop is CASSPPGKSQHF. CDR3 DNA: TGTGCCAGCAGTCCCCCAGGGAAGTCCCAGCATTTT. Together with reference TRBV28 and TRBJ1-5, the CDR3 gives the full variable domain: DVKVTQSSRYLVKRTGEKVFLECVQDMDHENMFWYRQDPGLGLRLIYFSYDVKMKEKGDIPEGYSVSREKKERFSLILESASTNQTSMYLCASSPPGKSQHFGDGTRLSIL.

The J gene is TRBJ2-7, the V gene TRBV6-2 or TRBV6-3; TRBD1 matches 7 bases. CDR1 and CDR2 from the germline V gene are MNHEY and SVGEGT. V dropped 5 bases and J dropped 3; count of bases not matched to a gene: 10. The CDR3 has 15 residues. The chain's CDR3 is CASSVAGTAYYEQYF. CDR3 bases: TGTGCCAGCAGTGTAGCCGGGACAGCCTACTACGAGCAGTACTTC.

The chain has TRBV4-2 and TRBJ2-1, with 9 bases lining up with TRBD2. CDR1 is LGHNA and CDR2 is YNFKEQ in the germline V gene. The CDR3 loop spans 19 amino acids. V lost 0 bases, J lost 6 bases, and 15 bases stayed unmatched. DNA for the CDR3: TGTGCCAGCAGCCAAGAGGCTAGCGGGACACTCAGCGGCGGCAATGAGCAGTTCTTC. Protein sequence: CASSQEASGTLSGGNEQFF.

The CDR3 bases are TGTGCCAGTAGTATCCCAGAAACTGACCCAGGGTTAATATTGAACACCGGGGAGCTGTTTTTT. It translates to CASSIPETDPGLILNTGELFF. The V call is TRBV19, the J call TRBJ2-2, with a possible D match to TRBD1 (5 bases). Trimming pared 3 bases from V and 1 base from J, leaving 27 bases between. The germline V gene has CDR1 LNHDA and CDR2 SQIVND (reference sequence). The CDR3 is 21 amino acids.

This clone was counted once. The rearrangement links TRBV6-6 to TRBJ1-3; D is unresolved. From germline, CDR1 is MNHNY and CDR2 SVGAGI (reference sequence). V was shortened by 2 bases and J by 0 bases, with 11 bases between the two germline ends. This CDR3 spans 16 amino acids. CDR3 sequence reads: CASSYPQDLSGNTIYF. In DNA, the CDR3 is TGTGCCAGCAGTTACCCCCAAGATCTCTCTGGAAACACCATATATTTT.

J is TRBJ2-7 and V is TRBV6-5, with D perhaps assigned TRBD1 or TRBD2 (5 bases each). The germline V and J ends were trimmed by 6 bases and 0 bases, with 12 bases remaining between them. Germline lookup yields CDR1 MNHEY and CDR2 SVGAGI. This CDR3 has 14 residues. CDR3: CASSHGAVSYEQYF. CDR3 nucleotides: TGTGCCAGCAGCCACGGGGCAGTCTCCTACGAGCAGTACTTC.

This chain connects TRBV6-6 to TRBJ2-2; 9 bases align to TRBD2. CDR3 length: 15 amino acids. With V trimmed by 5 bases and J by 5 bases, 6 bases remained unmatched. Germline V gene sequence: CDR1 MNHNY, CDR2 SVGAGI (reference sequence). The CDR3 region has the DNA TGTGCCAGCAGTAAGGGACTAGCCGGTACCGGGGAGCTGTTTTTT. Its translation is CASSKGLAGTGELFF.

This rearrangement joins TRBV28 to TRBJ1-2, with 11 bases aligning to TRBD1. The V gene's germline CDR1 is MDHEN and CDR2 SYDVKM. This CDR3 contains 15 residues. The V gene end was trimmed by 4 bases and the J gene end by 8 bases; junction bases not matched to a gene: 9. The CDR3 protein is CASSSPFGTGGGYTF. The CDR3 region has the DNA TGTGCCAGCAGTTCCCCTTTCGGGACAGGGGGAGGCTACACCTTC.

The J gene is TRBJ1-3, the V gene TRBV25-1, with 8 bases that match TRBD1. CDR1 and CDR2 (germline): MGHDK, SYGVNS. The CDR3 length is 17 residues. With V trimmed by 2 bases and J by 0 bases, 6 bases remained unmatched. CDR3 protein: CASSEDRGLSSGNTIYF. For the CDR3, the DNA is TGTGCCAGCAGTGAAGACAGGGGACTAAGCTCTGGAAACACCATATATTTT.

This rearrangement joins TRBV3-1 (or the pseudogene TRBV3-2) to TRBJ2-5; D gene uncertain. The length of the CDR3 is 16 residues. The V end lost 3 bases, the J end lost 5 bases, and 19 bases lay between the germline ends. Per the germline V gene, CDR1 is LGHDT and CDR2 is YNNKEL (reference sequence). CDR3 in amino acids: CASSQRWRHCQETQYF. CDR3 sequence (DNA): TGTGCCAGCAGCCAGCGGTGGCGTCACTGCCAGGAGACCCAGTACTTC.

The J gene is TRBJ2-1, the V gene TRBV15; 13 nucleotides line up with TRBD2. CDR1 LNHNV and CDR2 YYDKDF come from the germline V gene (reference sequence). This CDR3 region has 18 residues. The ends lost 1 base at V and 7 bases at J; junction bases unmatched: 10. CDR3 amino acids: CATSRGPAGTSGENEQFF. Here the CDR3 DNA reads TGTGCCACCAGCAGAGGCCCGGCAGGGACTAGCGGGGAGAATGAGCAGTTCTTC.

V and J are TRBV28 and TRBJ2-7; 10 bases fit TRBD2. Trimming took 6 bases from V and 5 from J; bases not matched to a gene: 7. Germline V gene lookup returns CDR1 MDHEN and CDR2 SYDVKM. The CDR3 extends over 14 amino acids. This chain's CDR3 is CASSRLAGVHEQYF. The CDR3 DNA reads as TGTGCCAGCAGCCGCCTAGCGGGAGTCCACGAGCAGTACTTC.

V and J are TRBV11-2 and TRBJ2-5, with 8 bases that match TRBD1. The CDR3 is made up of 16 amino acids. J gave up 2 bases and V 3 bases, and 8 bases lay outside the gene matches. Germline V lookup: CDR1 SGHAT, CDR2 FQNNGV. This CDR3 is CASSFWGQDPQETQYF. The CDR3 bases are TGTGCCAGCAGCTTTTGGGGACAGGACCCACAAGAGACCCAGTACTTC.

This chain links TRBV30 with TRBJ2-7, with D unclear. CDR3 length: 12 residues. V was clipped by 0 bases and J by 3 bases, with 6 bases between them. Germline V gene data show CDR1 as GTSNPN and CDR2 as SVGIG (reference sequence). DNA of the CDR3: TGTGCCTGGAGTGTCGACCGCTACGAGCAGTACTTC. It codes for CAWSVDRYEQYF. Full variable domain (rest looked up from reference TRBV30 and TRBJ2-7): SQTIHQWPATLVQPVGSPLSLECTVEGTSNPNLYWYRQAAGRGLQLLFYSVGIGQISSEVPQNLSASRPQDRQFILSSKKLLLSDSGFYLCAWSVDRYEQYFGPGTRLTVT.

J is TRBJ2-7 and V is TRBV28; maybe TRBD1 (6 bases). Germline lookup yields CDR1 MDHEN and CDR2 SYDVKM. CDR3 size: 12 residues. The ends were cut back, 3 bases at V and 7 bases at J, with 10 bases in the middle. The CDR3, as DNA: TGTGCCAGCAGTTTGCTAACAGGGGAGCAGTACTTC. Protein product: CASSLLTGEQYF. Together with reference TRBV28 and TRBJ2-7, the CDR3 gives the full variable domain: DVKVTQSSRYLVKRTGEKVFLECVQDMDHENMFWYRQDPGLGLRLIYFSYDVKMKEKGDIPEGYSVSREKKERFSLILESASTNQTSMYLCASSLLTGEQYFGPGTRLTVT.

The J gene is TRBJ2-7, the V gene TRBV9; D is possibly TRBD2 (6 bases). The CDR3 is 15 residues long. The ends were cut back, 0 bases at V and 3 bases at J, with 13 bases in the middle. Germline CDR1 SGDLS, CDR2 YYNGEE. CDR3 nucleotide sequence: TGTGCCAGCAGCGTAGCCCCCGGGACTGGCTACGAGCAGTACTTC. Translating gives CASSVAPGTGYEQYF.